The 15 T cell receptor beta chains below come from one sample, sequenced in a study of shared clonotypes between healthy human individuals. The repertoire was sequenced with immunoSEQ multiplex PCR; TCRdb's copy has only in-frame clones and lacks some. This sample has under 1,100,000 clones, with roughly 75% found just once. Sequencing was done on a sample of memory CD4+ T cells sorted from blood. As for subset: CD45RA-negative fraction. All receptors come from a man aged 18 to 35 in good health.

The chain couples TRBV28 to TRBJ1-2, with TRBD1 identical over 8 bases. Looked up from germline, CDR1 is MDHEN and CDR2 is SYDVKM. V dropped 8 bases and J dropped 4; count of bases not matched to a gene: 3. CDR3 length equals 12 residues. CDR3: CASRDRTYGYTF. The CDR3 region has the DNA TGTGCCAGCCGGGACAGGACCTATGGCTACACCTTC.

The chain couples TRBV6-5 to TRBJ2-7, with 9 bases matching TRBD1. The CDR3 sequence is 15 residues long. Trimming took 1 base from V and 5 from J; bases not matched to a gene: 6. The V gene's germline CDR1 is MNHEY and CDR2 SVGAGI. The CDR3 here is CASSYFPGQGDEQYF. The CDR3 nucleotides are TGTGCCAGCAGTTACTTCCCGGGACAGGGAGACGAGCAGTACTTC.

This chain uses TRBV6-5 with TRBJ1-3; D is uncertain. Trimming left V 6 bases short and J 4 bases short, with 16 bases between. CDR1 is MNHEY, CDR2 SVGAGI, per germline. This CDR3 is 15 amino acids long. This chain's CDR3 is CASRALLGKGNTIYF. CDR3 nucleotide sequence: TGTGCCAGCAGGGCGCTACTGGGCAAAGGAAACACCATATATTTT.

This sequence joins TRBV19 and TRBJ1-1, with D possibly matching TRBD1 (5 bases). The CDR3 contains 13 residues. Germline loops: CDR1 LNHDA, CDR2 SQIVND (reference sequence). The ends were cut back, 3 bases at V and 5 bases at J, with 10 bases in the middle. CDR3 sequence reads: CASSMGRGTEAFF. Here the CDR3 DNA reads TGTGCCAGTAGTATGGGTCGGGGGACTGAAGCTTTCTTT.

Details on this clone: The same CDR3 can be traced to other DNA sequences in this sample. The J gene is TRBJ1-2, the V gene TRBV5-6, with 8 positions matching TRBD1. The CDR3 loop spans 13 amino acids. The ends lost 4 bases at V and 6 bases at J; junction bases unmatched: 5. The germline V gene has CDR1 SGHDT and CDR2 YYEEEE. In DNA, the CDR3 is TGTGCCAGCAGCCTTGGACAGGGTCATGGCTACACCTTC. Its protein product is CASSLGQGHGYTF.

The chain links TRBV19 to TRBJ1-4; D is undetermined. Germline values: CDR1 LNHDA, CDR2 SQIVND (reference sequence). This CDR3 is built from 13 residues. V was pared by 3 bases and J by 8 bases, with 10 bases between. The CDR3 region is CASSIGKEEKLFF. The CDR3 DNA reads TGTGCCAGTAGTATTGGGAAGGAGGAAAAACTGTTTTTT.

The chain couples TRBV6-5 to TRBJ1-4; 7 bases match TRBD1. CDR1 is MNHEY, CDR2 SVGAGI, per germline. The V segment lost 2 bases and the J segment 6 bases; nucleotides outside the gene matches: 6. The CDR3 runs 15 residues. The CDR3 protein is CASSYTGTAYEKLFF. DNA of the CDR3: TGTGCCAGCAGTTACACCGGGACAGCCTATGAAAAACTGTTTTTT.

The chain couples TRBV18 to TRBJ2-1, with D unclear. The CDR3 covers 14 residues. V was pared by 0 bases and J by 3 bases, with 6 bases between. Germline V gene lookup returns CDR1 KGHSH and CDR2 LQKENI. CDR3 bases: TGTGCCAGCTCACCACCAGCTTACTACAATGAGCAGTTCTTC. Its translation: CASSPPAYYNEQFF.

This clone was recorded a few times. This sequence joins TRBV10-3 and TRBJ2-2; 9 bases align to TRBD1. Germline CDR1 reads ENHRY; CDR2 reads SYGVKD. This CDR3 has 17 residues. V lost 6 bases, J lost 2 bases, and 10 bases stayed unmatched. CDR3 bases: TGTGCCATCAGCGTTGGACAGGGGACTGCAAACACCGGGGAGCTGTTTTTT. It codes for CAISVGQGTANTGELFF.

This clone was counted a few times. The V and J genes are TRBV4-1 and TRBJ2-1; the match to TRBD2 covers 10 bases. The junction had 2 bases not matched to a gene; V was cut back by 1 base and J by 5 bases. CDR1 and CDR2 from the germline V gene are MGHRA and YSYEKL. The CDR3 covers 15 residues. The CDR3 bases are TGCGCCAGCAGCCAAGCTAGCGGGGGTGACAATGAGCAGTTCTTC. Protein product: CASSQASGGDNEQFF.

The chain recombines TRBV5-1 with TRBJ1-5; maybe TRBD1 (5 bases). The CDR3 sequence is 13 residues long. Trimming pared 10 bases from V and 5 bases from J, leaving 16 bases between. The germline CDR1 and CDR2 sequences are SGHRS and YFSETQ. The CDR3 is CARQRNLDQPQHF. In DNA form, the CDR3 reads TGCGCCCGACAGCGCAATTTAGATCAGCCCCAGCATTTT.

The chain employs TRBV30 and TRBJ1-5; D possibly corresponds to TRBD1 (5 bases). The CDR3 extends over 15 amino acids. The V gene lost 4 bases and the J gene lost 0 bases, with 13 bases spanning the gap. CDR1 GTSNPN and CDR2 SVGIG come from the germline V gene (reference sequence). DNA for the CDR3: TGTGCCTGGACTCGCCCAGGGAGTAGCAATCAGCCCCAGCATTTT. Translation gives CAWTRPGSSNQPQHF.

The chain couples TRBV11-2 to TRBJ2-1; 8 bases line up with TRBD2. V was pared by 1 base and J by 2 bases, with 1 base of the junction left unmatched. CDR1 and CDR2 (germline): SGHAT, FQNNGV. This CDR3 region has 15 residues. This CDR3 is CASSLGAGAYNEQFF. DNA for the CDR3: TGTGCCAGCAGCTTAGGAGCGGGAGCCTACAATGAGCAGTTCTTC.

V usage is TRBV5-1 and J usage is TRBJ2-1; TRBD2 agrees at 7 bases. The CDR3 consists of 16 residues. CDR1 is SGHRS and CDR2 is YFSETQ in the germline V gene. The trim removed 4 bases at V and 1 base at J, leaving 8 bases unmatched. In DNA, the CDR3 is TGCGCCAGCAGCCGGGGGGACGTAACTTCCTACAATGAGCAGTTCTTC. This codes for CASSRGDVTSYNEQFF.

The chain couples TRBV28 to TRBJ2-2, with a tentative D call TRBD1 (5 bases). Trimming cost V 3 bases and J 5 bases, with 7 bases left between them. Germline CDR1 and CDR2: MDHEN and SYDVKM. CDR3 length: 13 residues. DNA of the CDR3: TGTGCCAGCAGTTTTCAGGGAACCGGGGAGCTGTTTTTT. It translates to CASSFQGTGELFF.